Listed below are T cell receptor beta chains from one sample, sequenced in a study of identical twins. TCRdb re-analysed the 5' RACE reads in MiXCR, keeping a single row per CDR3 protein. Of some 1,700,000 distinct CDR3 sequences in the sample, about 30% were seen once. Sequences were obtained from cord blood. The receptors were sampled from a newborn girl in good health. Each CDR3 is given with its conserved first and last residue. The D gene is left open where the match is weak. Expanded clones get a size class; other rows say once, few or many, or leave the size out.

NA,TRBV5-1,few,TRBJ2-7,CASSLGYGIPTYEQYF
TRBD2,TRBV6-1,NA,TRBJ2-5,CASSNSGGKYEQYF
NA,TRBV5-1,NA,TRBJ1-5,CASSLVGSPNQPQHF
NA,TRBV12-3/TRBV12-4,NA,TRBJ1-5,CVSSLMGGVEGSQPQHF
TRBD1,TRBV6-6,NA,TRBJ2-3,CASSLGRWGQGEDTQYF
NA,TRBV9,many,TRBJ2-3,CASSVFTDTQYF
NA,TRBV30,NA,TRBJ1-1,CAWMVEWGEAFF
TRBD1,TRBV10-3,few,TRBJ2-3,CAISESAGTGLTDTQYF
TRBD2,TRBV20-1,NA,TRBJ2-3,CSARGTSGSVADTQYF
NA,TRBV9,NA,TRBJ1-2,CASSVEDTYYGYTF
TRBD1,TRBV7-2,few,TRBJ1-2,CASSLVPDRGYGYTF
NA,TRBV21-1,NA,TRBJ1-1,CASQSGTGGAMNTEAFF
TRBD2,TRBV20-1,NA,TRBJ2-1,CSAGTSGRWGNEQFF
NA,TRBV2,NA,TRBJ2-7,CASSEDVAYEQYF
NA,TRBV27,NA,TRBJ1-1,CASSSPMVHEAFF
TRBD1,TRBV2,NA,TRBJ1-2,CASSERWTGNLIAYGYTF
NA,TRBV12-3/TRBV12-4,NA,TRBJ2-5,CASSLQVPQHEQYF
TRBD2,TRBV20-1,NA,TRBJ2-1,CSARDSGRMVDEQFF
NA,TRBV7-2,NA,TRBJ1-1,CASSLWTLGNTEAFF
NA,TRBV27,few,TRBJ2-1,CASSSGLRAPGNEQFF
TRBD2,TRBV7-9,NA,TRBJ2-5,CASSSRDYRSTQYF
NA,TRBV5-1,many,TRBJ2-3,CASRPTSTDTQYF
NA,TRBV20-1,few,TRBJ2-3,CSARARSGGQNTDTQYF
NA,TRBV3-1,NA,TRBJ2-1,CASSLMTVGEQFF
NA,TRBV6-2/TRBV6-3,few,NA,CASSPTSILNIQYF
TRBD1,TRBV7-2,few,TRBJ1-5,CASSLGGTVSNQPQHF
NA,TRBV10-3,few,TRBJ1-1,CAISESFRDNTEAFF
TRBD2,TRBV11-3,NA,NA,CASSFRLAGDMGNEQYF
NA,TRBV5-1,NA,TRBJ2-2,CASTPSGLNTGELFF
NA,TRBV28,NA,TRBJ2-7,CASRFRGGEQYF
TRBD1,TRBV20-1,NA,TRBJ1-5,CSASGGQGYQPQHF
NA,TRBV3-1,few,TRBJ2-3,CASSPGNLDGDTQYF
NA,TRBV4-1,NA,NA,CASSQFEATHNEQYF
NA,TRBV14,NA,TRBJ1-2,CASSSRRRYGYTF
NA,TRBV12-3/TRBV12-4,NA,TRBJ2-3,CASSLTRTTQYF
TRBD2,TRBV11-3,NA,TRBJ2-1,CASSLGTSLYNEQFF
TRBD2,TRBV29-1,once,TRBJ2-1,CSVDGLAGAPHNEQFF
NA,TRBV28,few,TRBJ1-2,CASSSGLTGYTF
NA,TRBV12-3/TRBV12-4,many,TRBJ2-5,CASSLGELKEQYF
TRBD1,TRBV20-1,NA,TRBJ1-2,CSARGDRVGYTF
NA,TRBV4-2,many,TRBJ2-7,CASSQEEGYEQYF
NA,TRBV21-1,NA,TRBJ2-3,CASSKRSSGRTYTQYF
TRBD1,TRBV29-1,NA,TRBJ2-1,CSGPGQGTNEQFF